The 19 T cell receptor beta chains presented below share a single source sample, sequenced in a study of CD8 T cells in ankylosing spondylitis. MiXCR, applied by TCRdb to the 5' RACE reads, yields one record per CDR3 protein. This table holds around 120,000 distinct CDR3 sequences, around 13% found once. Sequencing input: blood, either unsorted or a sorted T cell fraction (not recorded which). The source is a female donor with ankylosing spondylitis or in good health (not recorded which).

This clonotype was found many times. The V and J genes are TRBV10-3 and TRBJ2-5, with D uncertain. The CDR3 contains 14 residues. Germline CDR1 is ENHRY and CDR2 is SYGVKD. V lost 1 base to trimming and J lost 5 bases, with 11 bases between them. The CDR3 DNA reads TGTGCCATCAGTGAGTTTCCGGGCTTGGAGACCCAGTACTTC. This sequence encodes CAISEFPGLETQYF.

This chain connects TRBV12-5 to TRBJ2-2, with 12 bases fitting TRBD2. Germline trimming cut 2 bases from V and 7 bases from J; bases unmatched to any gene: 8. This CDR3 has 17 amino acids. CDR1 is LGHNT and CDR2 is FRNRAP in the germline V gene. As DNA, the CDR3 is TGTGCTAGTGGTTTGCTAGCGGGAGGGCCGAGGAACGGGGAGCTGTTTTTT. Translated: CASGLLAGGPRNGELFF.

This chain joins TRBV5-1 and TRBJ1-1; D uncertain. V was pared by 3 bases and J by 5 bases, with 20 bases between. The CDR3 runs to 16 residues. The germline V gene encodes CDR1 SGHRS and CDR2 YFSETQ. CDR3 residues: CASSSPMGAGGTEAFF. The CDR3 coding sequence is TGCGCCAGCAGCTCCCCTATGGGCGCGGGAGGAACTGAAGCTTTCTTT.

V usage is TRBV12-3 or TRBV12-4 and J usage is TRBJ2-7; possible D gene TRBD2, 6 bases. V was pared by 1 base and J by 3 bases, with 10 bases between. The CDR3 consists of 14 residues. CDR3 nucleotide sequence: TGTGCCAGCAGTTTAGGCGGGGACTTCTACGAGCAGTACTTC. As protein: CASSLGGDFYEQYF.

This clonotype was observed a handful of times. The chain recombines TRBV28 with TRBJ2-7, with 7 bases matching TRBD1. With V trimmed by 8 bases and J by 3 bases, 7 bases remained unmatched. The CDR3 covers 13 residues. The V gene's germline CDR1 is MDHEN and CDR2 SYDVKM. The CDR3 protein is CASESGQIYEQYF. The CDR3 bases are TGTGCCAGCGAATCGGGACAGATCTACGAGCAGTACTTC.

The rearrangement joins TRBV19 to TRBJ2-1; D might be TRBD2 (5 bases). The germline CDR1 and CDR2 sequences are LNHDA and SQIVND (reference sequence). With 5 bases removed from V and 11 bases from J, the gap between germline ends came to 19 bases. This CDR3 has 14 residues. Here the CDR3 DNA reads TGTGCCAGTAGTTCCGGACCCTATGGAGGTAAGCAGTTCTTC. This encodes CASSSGPYGGKQFF.

This chain uses TRBV12-3 or TRBV12-4 with TRBJ2-1; 11 bases agree with TRBD2. Trimming took 6 bases from V and 7 from J; bases not matched to a gene: 11. This CDR3 comprises 16 residues. DNA for the CDR3: TGTGCCAGCAGCTCGTTTGGGACTAGCGGTTGGAATGAGCAGTTCTTC. Protein: CASSSFGTSGWNEQFF.

This clonotype occurred a few times. The chain combines TRBV27 with TRBJ1-2; 7 nucleotides match TRBD1. Germline V CDR1 and CDR2: MNHEY, SMNVEV (reference sequence). The CDR3 sequence is 14 residues long. V shed 6 bases, J shed 3 bases, and the junction held 7 bases outside the gene matches. The CDR3 here is CASSPLDRDYGYTF. The DNA of the CDR3 is TGTGCCAGCAGCCCCTTAGACAGGGACTATGGCTACACCTTC.

This clonotype has a handful of counts. Given the absence of the conserved phenylalanine or tryptophan at the CDR3 end, a read error is likely. No DNA is shown, since the ends of the CDR3 on it are uncertain; the CDR3 is the one TCRdb lists. The chain recombines TRBV5-6 with TRBJ2-1; the table names TRBD2, a call not compared with the DNA. CDR1 is SGHDT, CDR2 YYEEEE, per germline. The CDR3 region is 12 residues in length, termini included. The CDR3 sequence is CASSFSGRASQV.

J is TRBJ2-2 and V is TRBV2; 12 nucleotides agree with TRBD2. Germline CDR1 and CDR2: SNHLY and FYNNEI. The CDR3 has 16 amino acids. The ends lost 7 bases at V and 4 bases at J; junction bases unmatched: 7. The CDR3 nucleotides read TGTGCCAGCAACCCACTAGCGGGAGGACCCACCGGGGAGCTGTTTTTT. Protein product: CASNPLAGGPTGELFF. Complete variable domain (other parts from reference TRBV2 and TRBJ2-2): EPEVTQTPSHQVTQMGQEVILRCVPISNHLYFYWYRQILGQKVEFLVSFYNNEISEKSEIFDDQFSVERPDGSNFTLKIRSTKLEDSAMYFCASNPLAGGPTGELFFGEGSRLTVL.

The rearrangement links TRBV5-1 to TRBJ2-1; 7 bases match TRBD2. Germline trimming cut 3 bases from V and 2 bases from J; bases unmatched to any gene: 5. The V gene's germline CDR1 is SGHRS and CDR2 YFSETQ. The CDR3 covers 15 residues. The CDR3 bases are TGCGCCAGCAGCTGGGGGGGTGGAACCTACAATGAGCAGTTCTTC. Protein product: CASSWGGGTYNEQFF. Full variable domain (rest looked up from reference TRBV5-1 and TRBJ2-1): KAGVTQTPRYLIKTRGQQVTLSCSPISGHRSVSWYQQTPGQGLQFLFEYFSETQRNKGNFPGRFSGRQFSNSRSEMNVSTLELGDSALYLCASSWGGGTYNEQFFGPGTRLTVL.

This clonotype was seen more than once but under ten times. The chain joins TRBV28 to TRBJ1-4, with no clear D. V was cut by 2 bases and J by 8 bases, with 12 bases left in between. Germline-derived CDR1 and CDR2 are MDHEN and SYDVKM. The CDR3 is 14 residues long. The CDR3 region is CASSLGGEEEKLFF. CDR3 DNA sequence: TGTGCCAGCAGTTTAGGTGGGGAGGAGGAAAAACTGTTTTTT.

The chain uses TRBV11-1 and TRBJ2-7; D may be TRBD1 (5 bases). V lost 5 bases and J lost 6, with 11 bases in between. This CDR3 region has 12 residues. Germline V lookup: CDR1 SGHAT, CDR2 FQDESV (reference sequence). The CDR3 region has the DNA TGTGCCAGCAGCGCACAGGACGTCGAGCAGTACTTC. This encodes CASSAQDVEQYF.

As to this clonotype: Just one base apart from a much larger clone, this may be a read error. The chain recombines TRBV9 with TRBJ2-6; D uncertain. CDR1 SGDLS and CDR2 YYNGEE come from the germline V gene. The CDR3 length is 17 residues. In DNA form, the CDR3 reads TGTGCCAGCAGCGTAGGACATACCCTCTCTGAGGCCAACGTCCTGACTTTC. It yields the protein CASSVGHTLSEANVLTF.

V usage is TRBV7-9 and J usage is TRBJ2-3, with D uncertain. Trimming removed 6 bases at V and 0 bases at J, with 7 bases between. The CDR3 extends over 13 amino acids. Germline CDR1 is SEHNR and CDR2 is FQNEAQ (reference sequence). CDR3 region: CASRLTSTDTQYF. DNA for the CDR3: TGTGCCAGCAGGCTAACTAGCACAGATACGCAGTATTTT.

This clonotype was found many times. This chain uses TRBV20-1 with TRBJ2-1; 8 bases fit TRBD1. The CDR3 runs to 15 residues. With 0 bases clipped from V and 0 bases from J, the junction kept 1 base outside the gene matches. CDR1 and CDR2 from the germline V gene are DFQATT and SNEGSKA (reference sequence). For the CDR3, the DNA is TGCAGTGCTAGAGAGACAGGGGCCTCCTACAATGAGCAGTTCTTC. It is translated as CSARETGASYNEQFF.

This chain uses TRBV27 with TRBJ2-7; TRBD2 might be the D (6 bases). Looked up from germline, CDR1 is MNHEY and CDR2 is SMNVEV (reference sequence). Trimming cost V 7 bases and J 2 bases, with 18 bases left between them. There are 15 residues in the CDR3. The CDR3 region is CASIHRAGRTYEQYF. The DNA for the CDR3 is TGTGCCAGCATCCACCGGGCAGGGAGGACCTACGAGCAGTACTTC.

In its sample, this clonotype was seen many times. The chain employs TRBV5-1 and TRBJ2-2; D ambiguous. The CDR3 extends over 16 amino acids. Germline CDR1 reads SGHRS; CDR2 reads YFSETQ. Between the trimmed V and J ends, which lost 0 bases and 0 bases, there was a span of 9 bases. In nucleotides, the CDR3 is TGCGCCAGCAGCTTGGGGGCAGTCGCGAACACCGGGGAGCTGTTTTTT. This codes for CASSLGAVANTGELFF.

In the case of this clonotype: This could be a read error, since a much larger clone is one nucleotide away. The genes are TRBV2 and TRBJ2-3; 7 bases are a match to TRBD2. CDR3 length: 16 amino acids. Germline lookup yields CDR1 SNHLY and CDR2 FYNNEI. With 2 bases clipped from V and 2 bases from J, the junction kept 7 bases outside the gene matches. This chain's CDR3 is CASSESGEGNTDTQYF. The CDR3 region has the DNA TGTGCCAGCAGTGAATCCGGGGAGGGAAACACAGATACGCAGTATTTT.